This record concerns one T cell receptor beta chain sequence. The antigen remains unidentified. The TCR beta CDR3 regions underwent amplification using RNA transcripts as the source. TCR CDR3 regions were first amplified by RT-PCR with HTBI primers. From the multiplex PCR reads, TCRdb called clonotypes with MiXCR, one entry per CDR3 protein. The profile shows 500,000 to 800,000 distinct CDR3 sequences, about 45% of them singletons. The V and J ends lost 5 bases and 7 bases, in that order; junction bases with no gene match: 17. Germline-derived CDR1 and CDR2 are LGHDT and YNNKEL (reference sequence). The CDR3 has 17 amino acids. For the diagnoses, clinical symptoms, serum thyroxine and TRAb, thyroid ultrasound and orbital computed tomography were used. The record originates from a study of T cells in Graves' hyperthyroidism and ophthalmopathy. Overall study results and limits: The model's output predicted ophthalmopathy at a median of around 7 months prior to onset. Most expanded thyroid clonotypes above 0.001 recurred in blood.

The sequenced sample consisted of peripheral blood or thyroid tissue (not recorded which). The chain combines TRBV3-1 with TRBJ2-7, with 10 bases identical to TRBD2. The sequence came from an adult man with Graves' disease, either hyperthyroidism or ophthalmopathy (not recorded which). The CDR3 DNA follows: TGTGCCAGCAGCGTAGATGTAGCGGGGGGCCTTCGGGAGGAGCAGTACTTC. Its translation is CASSVDVAGGLREEQYF.